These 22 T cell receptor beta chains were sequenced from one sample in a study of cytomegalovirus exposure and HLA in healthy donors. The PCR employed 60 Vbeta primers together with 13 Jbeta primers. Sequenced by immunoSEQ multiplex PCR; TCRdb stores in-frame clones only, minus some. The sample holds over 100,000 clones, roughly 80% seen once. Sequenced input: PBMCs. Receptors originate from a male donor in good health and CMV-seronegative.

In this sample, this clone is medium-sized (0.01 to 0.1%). The CDR3, as DNA: TGCGCCAGCAGCCAAGTCGGGACTAAATCCTACAATGAGCAGTTCTTC. Translation: CASSQVGTKSYNEQFF. The chain recombines TRBV4-1 with TRBJ2-1; the match to TRBD2 covers 7 bases. Germline V gene sequence: CDR1 MGHRA, CDR2 YSYEKL. The CDR3 extends over 16 amino acids. V lost 1 base to trimming and J lost 1 base; unmatched junction nucleotides: 4.

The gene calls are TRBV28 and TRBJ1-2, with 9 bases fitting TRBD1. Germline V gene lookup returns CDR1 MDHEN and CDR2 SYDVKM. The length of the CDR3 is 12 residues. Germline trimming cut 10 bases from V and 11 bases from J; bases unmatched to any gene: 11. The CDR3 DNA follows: TGTGCCATCCCGGAAATGGACAGGGGTTACACCTTC. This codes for CAIPEMDRGYTF.

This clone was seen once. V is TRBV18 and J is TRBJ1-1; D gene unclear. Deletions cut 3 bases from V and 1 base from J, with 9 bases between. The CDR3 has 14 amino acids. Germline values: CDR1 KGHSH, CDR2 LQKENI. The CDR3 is CASSPAGRNTEAFF. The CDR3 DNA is TGTGCCAGCTCACCTGCCGGTAGGAACACTGAAGCTTTCTTT.

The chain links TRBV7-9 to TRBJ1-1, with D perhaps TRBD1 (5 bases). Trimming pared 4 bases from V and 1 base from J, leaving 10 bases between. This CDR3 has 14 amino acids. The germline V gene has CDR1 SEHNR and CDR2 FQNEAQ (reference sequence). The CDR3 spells CASSSTAWNTEAFF. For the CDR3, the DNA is TGTGCCAGCAGCTCGACAGCGTGGAACACTGAAGCTTTCTTT.

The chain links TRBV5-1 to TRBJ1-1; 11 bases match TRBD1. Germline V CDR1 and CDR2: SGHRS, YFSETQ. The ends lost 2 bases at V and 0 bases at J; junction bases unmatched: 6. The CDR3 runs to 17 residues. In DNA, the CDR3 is TGCGCCAGCAGCTTAACCGGGACAGGGGGATTGAACACTGAAGCTTTCTTT. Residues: CASSLTGTGGLNTEAFF.

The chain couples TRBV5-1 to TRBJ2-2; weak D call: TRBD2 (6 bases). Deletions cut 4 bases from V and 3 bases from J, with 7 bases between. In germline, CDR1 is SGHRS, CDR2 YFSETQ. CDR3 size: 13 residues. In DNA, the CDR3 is TGCGCCAGCAGCGGGGACTACACCGGGGAGCTGTTTTTT. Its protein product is CASSGDYTGELFF.

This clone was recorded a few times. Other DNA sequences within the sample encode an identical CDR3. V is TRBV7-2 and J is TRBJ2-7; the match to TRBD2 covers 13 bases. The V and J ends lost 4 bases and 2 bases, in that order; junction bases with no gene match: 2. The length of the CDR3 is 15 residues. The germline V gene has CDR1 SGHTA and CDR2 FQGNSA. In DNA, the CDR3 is TGTGCCAGCAGCTCGGGACTAGCGGGACCCTACGAGCAGTACTTC. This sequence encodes CASSSGLAGPYEQYF.

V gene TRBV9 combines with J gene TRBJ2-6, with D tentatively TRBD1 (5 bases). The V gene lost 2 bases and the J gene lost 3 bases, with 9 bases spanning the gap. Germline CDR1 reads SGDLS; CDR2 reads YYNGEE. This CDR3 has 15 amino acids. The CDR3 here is CASSVLGVGANVLTF. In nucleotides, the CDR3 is TGTGCCAGCAGCGTTCTAGGGGTTGGGGCCAACGTCCTGACTTTC.

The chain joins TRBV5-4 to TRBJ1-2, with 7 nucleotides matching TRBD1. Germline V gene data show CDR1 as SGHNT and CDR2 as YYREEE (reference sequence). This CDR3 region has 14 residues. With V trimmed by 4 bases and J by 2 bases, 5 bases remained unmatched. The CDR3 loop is CASSRGQANYGYTF. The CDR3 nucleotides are TGTGCCAGCAGCCGCGGACAGGCAAACTATGGCTACACCTTC.

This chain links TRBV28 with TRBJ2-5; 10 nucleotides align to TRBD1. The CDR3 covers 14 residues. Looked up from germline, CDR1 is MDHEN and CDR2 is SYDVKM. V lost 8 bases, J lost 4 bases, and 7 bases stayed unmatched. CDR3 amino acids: CASGDRGVTETQYF. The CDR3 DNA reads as TGTGCCAGCGGGGACAGGGGAGTGACAGAGACCCAGTACTTC.

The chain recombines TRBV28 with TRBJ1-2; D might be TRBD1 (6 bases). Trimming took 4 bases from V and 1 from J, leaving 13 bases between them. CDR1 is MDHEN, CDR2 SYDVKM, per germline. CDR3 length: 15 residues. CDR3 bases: TGTGCCAGCAGTTCCGGACAGCTGATTAACTATGGCTACACCTTC. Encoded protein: CASSSGQLINYGYTF.

CDR3 DNA: TGTGCCAGCAGCCCCTCCGTGGGCCTGGTCACTGAAGCTTTCTTT. This sequence encodes CASSPSVGLVTEAFF. The rearrangement joins TRBV7-3 to TRBJ1-1; no definite D call. The germline gives CDR1 SGHTA, CDR2 FQGTGA. This CDR3 has 15 amino acids. V shed 5 bases and J shed 4 bases, with 17 bases lying between them.

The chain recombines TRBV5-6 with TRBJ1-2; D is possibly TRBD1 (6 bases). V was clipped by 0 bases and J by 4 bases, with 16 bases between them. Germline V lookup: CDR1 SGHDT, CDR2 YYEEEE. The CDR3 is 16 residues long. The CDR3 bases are TGTGCCAGCAGCTTGGCCGGGGGCGGGAGTCCCTATGGCTACACCTTC. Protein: CASSLAGGGSPYGYTF. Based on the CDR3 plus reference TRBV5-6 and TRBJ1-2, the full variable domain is DAGVTQSPTHLIKTRGQQVTLRCSPKSGHDTVSWYQQALGQGPQFIFQYYEEEERQRGNFPDRFSGHQFPNYSSELNVNALLLGDSALYLCASSLAGGGSPYGYTFGSGTRLTVV.

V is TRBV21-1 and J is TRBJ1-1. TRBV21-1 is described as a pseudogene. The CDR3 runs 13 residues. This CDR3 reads CASTPGGWAEAFF. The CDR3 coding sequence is TGTGCCAGCACCCCGGGGGGCTGGGCTGAAGCTTTCTTT.

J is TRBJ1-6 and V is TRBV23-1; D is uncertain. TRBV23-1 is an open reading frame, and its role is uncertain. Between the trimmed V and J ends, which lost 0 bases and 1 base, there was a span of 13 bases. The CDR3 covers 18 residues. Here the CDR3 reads CASSQSSGVGSYNSPLHF. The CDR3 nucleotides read TGCGCCAGCAGTCAATCGTCCGGGGTCGGGTCCTATAATTCACCCCTCCACTTT.

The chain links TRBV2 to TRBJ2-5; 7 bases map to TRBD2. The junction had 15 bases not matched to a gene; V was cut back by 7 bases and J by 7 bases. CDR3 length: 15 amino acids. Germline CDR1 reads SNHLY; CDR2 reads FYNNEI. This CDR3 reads CASTPVEGPGGTQYF. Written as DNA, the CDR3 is TGTGCCAGCACCCCAGTCGAGGGGCCGGGGGGGACCCAGTACTTC.

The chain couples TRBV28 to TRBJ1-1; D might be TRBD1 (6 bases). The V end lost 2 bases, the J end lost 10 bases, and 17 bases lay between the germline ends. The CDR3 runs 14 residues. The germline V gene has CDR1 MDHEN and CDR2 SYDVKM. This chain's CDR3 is CASSLGAGAGVAFF. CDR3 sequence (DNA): TGTGCCAGCAGTTTAGGTGCAGGGGCAGGGGTAGCTTTCTTT. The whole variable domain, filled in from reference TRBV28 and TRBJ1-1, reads DVKVTQSSRYLVKRTGEKVFLECVQDMDHENMFWYRQDPGLGLRLIYFSYDVKMKEKGDIPEGYSVSREKKERFSLILESASTNQTSMYLCASSLGAGAGVAFFGQGTRLTVV.

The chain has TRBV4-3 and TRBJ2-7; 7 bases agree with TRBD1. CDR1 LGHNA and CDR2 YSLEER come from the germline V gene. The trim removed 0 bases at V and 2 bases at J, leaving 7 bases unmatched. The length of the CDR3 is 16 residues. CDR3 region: CASSQDPWTGTYEQYF. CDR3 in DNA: TGCGCCAGCAGCCAAGATCCTTGGACAGGAACCTACGAGCAGTACTTC.

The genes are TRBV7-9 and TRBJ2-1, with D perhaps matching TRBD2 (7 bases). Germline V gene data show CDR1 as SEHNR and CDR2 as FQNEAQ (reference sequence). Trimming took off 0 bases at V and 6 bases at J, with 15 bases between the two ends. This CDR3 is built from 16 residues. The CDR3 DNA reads TGTGCCAGCAGCTTAGCGCCCCGGGGGGCCTTCAATGAGCAGTTCTTC. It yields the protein CASSLAPRGAFNEQFF.

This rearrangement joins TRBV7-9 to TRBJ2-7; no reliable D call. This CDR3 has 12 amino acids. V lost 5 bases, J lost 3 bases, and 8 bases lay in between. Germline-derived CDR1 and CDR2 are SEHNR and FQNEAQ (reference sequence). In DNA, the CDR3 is TGTGCCAGCAGCCAACAGAACTACGAGCAGTACTTC. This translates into CASSQQNYEQYF.

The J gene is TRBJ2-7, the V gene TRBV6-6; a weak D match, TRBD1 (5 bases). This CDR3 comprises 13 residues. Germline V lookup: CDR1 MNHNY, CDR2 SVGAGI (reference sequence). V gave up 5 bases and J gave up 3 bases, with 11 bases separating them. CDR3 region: CASSETEDYEQYF. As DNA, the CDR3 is TGTGCCAGCAGTGAGACAGAAGACTACGAGCAGTACTTC.

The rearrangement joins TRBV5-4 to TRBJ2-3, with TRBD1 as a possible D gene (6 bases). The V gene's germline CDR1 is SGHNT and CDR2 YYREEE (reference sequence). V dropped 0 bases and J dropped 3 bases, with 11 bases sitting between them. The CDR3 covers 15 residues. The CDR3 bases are TGTGCCAGCAGCTTGGACTGGACAGAGACAGATACGCAGTATTTT. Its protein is CASSLDWTETDTQYF.